Below are 6 T cell receptor beta chains sequenced from a single sample in a study of cytomegalovirus exposure and HLA in healthy donors (TCRdb year 2017). The method was the immunoSEQ multiplex PCR assay. Sourced from immuneACCESS, this table was stored by TCRdb with only in-frame sequences that have V and J called. A share of the clones is absent; for the studies checked, an unresolved V gene accounts for under half, and the remainder has no known explanation. Present in this sample are about 150,000 clones, about 82% of which were seen just once. The ten largest account for roughly 2.1% of the sample. Sequencing was carried out using PBMCs. Source of these receptors: a human donor in good health.

The chain is built from TRBV4-3 and TRBJ2-1; 7 positions match TRBD1. CDR3 size: 16 residues. The V gene end was trimmed by 5 bases and the J gene end by 0 bases; junction bases not matched to a gene: 7. The germline CDR1 and CDR2 sequences are LGHNA and YSLEER. The CDR3 region is CASSGRDSVSYNEQFF. Here the CDR3 DNA reads TGCGCCAGCAGCGGACGGGACAGCGTCTCCTACAATGAGCAGTTCTTC.

This clone was observed a single time. The chain has TRBV7-2 and TRBJ2-1; the match to TRBD1 covers 7 bases. The V and J ends lost 5 bases and 3 bases, in that order; junction bases with no gene match: 7. The CDR3 sequence is 15 residues long. CDR1 is SGHTA and CDR2 is FQGNSA in the germline V gene. CDR3 nucleotides: TGTGCCAGCAGCAGACCGGGACAGATCTACAATGAGCAGTTCTTC. Translation gives CASSRPGQIYNEQFF.

CDR3 amino acids: CSVRKAGYEQYF. CDR3 coding DNA: TGCAGCGTTCGAAAGGCGGGGTACGAGCAGTACTTC. The rearrangement joins TRBV29-1 to TRBJ2-7; D may be TRBD2 (6 bases). The CDR3 sequence is 12 residues long. Germline V gene lookup returns CDR1 SQVTM and CDR2 ANQGSEA. The germline V and J ends were trimmed by 5 bases and 4 bases, with 12 bases remaining between them.

CDR3 sequence reads: CASSFTRGQPQHF. CDR3 in DNA: TGTGCCAGCAGCTTTACTCGGGGTCAGCCCCAGCATTTT. This chain joins TRBV7-2 and TRBJ1-5; no clear D gene. Trimming shortened V by 3 bases and J by 6 bases, and 9 bases separated the two germline ends. Germline CDR1 is SGHTA and CDR2 is FQGNSA. The CDR3 runs 13 residues.

V usage is TRBV9 and J usage is TRBJ1-1; the D is unclear. Deletions cut 3 bases from V and 7 bases from J, with 16 bases between. This CDR3 is 14 amino acids long. CDR1 SGDLS and CDR2 YYNGEE come from the germline V gene. The CDR3 here is CASSARPAPHEAFF. For the CDR3, the DNA is TGTGCCAGCAGCGCTAGGCCCGCCCCTCATGAAGCTTTCTTT.

V gene TRBV19 combines with J gene TRBJ2-5; 8 positions match TRBD2. With V trimmed by 5 bases and J by 4 bases, 9 bases remained unmatched. Germline-derived CDR1 and CDR2 are LNHDA and SQIVND (reference sequence). This CDR3 has 15 residues. CDR3 nucleotides: TGTGCCAGTAGTGCGGGGGGCCCGCTGACAGAGACCCAGTACTTC. This sequence encodes CASSAGGPLTETQYF.